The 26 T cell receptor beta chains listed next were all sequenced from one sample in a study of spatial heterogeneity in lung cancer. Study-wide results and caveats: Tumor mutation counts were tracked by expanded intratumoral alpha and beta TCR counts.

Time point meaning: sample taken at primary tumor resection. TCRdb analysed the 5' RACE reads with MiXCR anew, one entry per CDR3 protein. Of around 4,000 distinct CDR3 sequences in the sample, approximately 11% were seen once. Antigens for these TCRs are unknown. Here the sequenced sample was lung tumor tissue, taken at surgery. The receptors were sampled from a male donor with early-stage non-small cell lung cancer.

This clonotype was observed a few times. CDR3 protein: CASSLGQFSSPYGYTF. The DNA of the CDR3 is TGTGCCAGCAGCTTAGGACAGTTTAGTTCCCCGTATGGCTACACCTTC. The chain carries TRBV7-8 and TRBJ1-2; perhaps TRBD1 as D (5 bases). Trimming removed 1 base at V and 5 bases at J, with 17 bases between. The CDR3 length is 16 residues. Germline CDR1 is SGHVS and CDR2 is FQNEAQ.

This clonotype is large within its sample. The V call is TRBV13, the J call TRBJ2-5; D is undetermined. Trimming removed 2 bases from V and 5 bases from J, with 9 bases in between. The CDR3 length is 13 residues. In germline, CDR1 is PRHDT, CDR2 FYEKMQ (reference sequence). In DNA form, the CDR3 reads TGTGCCAGCAGCTTAAACGGAGAGGAGACCCAGTACTTC. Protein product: CASSLNGEETQYF.

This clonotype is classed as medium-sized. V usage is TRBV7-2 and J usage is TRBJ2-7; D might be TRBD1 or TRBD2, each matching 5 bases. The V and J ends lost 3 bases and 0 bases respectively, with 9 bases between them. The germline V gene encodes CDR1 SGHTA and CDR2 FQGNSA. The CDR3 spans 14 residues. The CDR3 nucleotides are TGTGCCAGCAGCTTCGGGACGGCCTCCTACGAGCAGTACTTC. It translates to CASSFGTASYEQYF.

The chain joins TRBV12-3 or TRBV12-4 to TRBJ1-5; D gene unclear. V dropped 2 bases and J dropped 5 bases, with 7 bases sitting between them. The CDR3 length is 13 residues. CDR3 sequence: CASSLTEDQPQHF. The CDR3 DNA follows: TGTGCCAGCAGTTTAACAGAGGATCAGCCCCAGCATTTT.

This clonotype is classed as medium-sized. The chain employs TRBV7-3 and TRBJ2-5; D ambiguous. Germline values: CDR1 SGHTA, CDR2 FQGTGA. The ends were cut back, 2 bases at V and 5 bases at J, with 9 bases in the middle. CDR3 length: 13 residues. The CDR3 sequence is CASSLSLGETQYF. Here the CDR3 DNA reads TGTGCCAGCAGCTTATCTCTCGGCGAGACCCAGTACTTC.

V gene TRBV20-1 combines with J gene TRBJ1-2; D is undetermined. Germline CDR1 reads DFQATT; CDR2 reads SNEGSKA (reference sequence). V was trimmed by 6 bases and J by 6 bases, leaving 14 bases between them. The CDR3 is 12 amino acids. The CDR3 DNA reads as TGCAGTGCCGTCAGAAACTCGGATGGCTACACCTTC. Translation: CSAVRNSDGYTF.

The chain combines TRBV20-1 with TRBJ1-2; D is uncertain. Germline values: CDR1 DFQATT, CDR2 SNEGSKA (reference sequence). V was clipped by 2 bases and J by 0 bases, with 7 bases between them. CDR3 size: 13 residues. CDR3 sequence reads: CSARTGTNYGYTF. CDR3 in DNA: TGCAGTGCTAGAACCGGGACTAACTATGGCTACACCTTC.

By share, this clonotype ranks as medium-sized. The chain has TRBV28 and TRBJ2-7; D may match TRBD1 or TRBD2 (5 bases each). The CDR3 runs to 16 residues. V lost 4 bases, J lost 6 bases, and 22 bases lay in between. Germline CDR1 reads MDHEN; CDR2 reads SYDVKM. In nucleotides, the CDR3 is TGTGCCAGCAGTTCCGTGGGGGTGACTTACGCGGGCGAGCAGTACTTC. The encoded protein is CASSSVGVTYAGEQYF.

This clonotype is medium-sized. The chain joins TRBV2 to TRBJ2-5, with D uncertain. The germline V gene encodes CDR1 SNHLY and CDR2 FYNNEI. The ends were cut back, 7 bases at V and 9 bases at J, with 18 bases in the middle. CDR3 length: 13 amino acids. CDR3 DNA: TGTGCCAGCAATCGGCAGCCGGGTTGGGCCCAGTACTTC. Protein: CASNRQPGWAQYF.

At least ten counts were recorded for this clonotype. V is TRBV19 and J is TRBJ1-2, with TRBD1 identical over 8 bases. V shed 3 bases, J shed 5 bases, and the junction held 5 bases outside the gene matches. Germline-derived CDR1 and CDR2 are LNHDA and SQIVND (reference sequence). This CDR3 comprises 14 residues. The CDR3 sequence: CASSISTGGYGYTF. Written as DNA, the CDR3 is TGTGCCAGTAGTATCAGTACAGGGGGATATGGCTACACCTTC.

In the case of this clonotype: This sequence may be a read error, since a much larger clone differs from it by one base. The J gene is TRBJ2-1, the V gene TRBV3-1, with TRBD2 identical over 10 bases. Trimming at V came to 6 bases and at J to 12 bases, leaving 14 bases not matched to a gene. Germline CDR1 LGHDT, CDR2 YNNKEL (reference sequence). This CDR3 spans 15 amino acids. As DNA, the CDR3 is TGTGCCAGCAGGGCCGGGACTAGCGTGTGGGATGTGCAGTTCTTC. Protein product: CASRAGTSVWDVQFF.

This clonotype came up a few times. The CDR3 sequence is CASSQGRGSVETQYF. The CDR3 DNA reads as TGTGCCAGCAGCCAGGGTCGGGGATCGGTCGAGACCCAGTACTTC. The chain is built from TRBV7-8 and TRBJ2-5; D may correspond to TRBD1 or TRBD2 (5 bases each). CDR1 is SGHVS, CDR2 FQNEAQ, per germline. The CDR3 is 15 amino acids. Trimming left V 5 bases short and J 5 bases short, with 18 bases between.

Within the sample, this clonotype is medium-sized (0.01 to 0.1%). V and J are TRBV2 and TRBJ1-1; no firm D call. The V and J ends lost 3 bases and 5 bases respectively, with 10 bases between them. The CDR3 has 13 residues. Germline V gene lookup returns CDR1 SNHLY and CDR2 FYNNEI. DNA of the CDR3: TGTGCCAGCAGTGATCTTGACGGAACTGAAGCTTTCTTT. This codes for CASSDLDGTEAFF.

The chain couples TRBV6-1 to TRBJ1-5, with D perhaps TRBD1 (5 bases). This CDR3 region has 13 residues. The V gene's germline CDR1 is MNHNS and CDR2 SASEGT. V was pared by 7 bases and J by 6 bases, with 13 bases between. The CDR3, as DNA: TGTGCCAGCATAGTCAGGGCGGGTCAGCCCCAGCATTTT. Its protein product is CASIVRAGQPQHF.

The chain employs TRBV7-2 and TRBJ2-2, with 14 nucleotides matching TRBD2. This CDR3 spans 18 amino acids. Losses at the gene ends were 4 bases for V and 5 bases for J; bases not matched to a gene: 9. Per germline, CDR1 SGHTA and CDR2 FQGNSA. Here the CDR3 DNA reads TGTGCCAGCAGCTCCCGACTAGCGGGAGGGCCCGGGACCGGGGAGCTGTTTTTT. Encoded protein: CASSSRLAGGPGTGELFF.

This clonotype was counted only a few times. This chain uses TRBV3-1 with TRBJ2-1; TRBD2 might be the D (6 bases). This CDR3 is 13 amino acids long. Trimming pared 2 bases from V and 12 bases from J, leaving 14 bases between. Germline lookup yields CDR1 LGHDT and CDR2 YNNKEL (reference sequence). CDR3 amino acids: CASSQFIKGGQFF. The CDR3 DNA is TGTGCCAGCAGCCAATTCATAAAGGGAGGGCAGTTCTTC.

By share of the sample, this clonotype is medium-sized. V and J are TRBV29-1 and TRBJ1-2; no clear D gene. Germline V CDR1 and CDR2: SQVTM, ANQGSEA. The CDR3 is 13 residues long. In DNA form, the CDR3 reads TGCGGAGAGCATAGGCCCGATAACTATGGCTACACCTTC. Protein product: CGEHRPDNYGYTF.

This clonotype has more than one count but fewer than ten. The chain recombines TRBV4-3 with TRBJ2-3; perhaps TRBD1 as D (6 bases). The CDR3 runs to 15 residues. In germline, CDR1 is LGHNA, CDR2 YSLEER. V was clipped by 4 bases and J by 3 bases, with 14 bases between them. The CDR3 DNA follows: TGCGCCAGCAGCCCAGGCAGGGGTGGTACAGATACGCAGTATTTT. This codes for CASSPGRGGTDTQYF.

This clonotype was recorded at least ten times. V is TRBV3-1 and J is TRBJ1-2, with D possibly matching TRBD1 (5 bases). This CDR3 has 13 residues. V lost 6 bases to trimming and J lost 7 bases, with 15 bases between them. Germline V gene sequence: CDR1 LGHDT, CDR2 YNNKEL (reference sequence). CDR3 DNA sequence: TGTGCCAGCAGACCGGGGGGGAGAGGTGGCTACACCTTC. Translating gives CASRPGGRGGYTF. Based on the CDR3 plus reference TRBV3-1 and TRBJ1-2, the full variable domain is DTAVSQTPKYLVTQMGNDKSIKCEQNLGHDTMYWYKQDSKKFLKIMFSYNNKELIINETVPNRFSPKSPDKAHLNLHINSLELGDSAVYFCASRPGGRGGYTFGSGTRLTVV.

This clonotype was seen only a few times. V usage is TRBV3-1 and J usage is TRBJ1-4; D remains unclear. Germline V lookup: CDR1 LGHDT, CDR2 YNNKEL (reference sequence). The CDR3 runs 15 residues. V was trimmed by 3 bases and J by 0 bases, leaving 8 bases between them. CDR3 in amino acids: CASSQWTATNEKLFF. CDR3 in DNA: TGTGCCAGCAGCCAGTGGACGGCAACTAATGAAAAACTGTTTTTT.

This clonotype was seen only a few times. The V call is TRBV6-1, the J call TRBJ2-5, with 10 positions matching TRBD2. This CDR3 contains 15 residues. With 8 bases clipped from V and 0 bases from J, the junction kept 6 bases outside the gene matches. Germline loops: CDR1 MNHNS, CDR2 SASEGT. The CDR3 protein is CASESGRADQETQYF. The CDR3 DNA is TGTGCCAGCGAGAGCGGGAGGGCCGACCAAGAGACCCAGTACTTC.

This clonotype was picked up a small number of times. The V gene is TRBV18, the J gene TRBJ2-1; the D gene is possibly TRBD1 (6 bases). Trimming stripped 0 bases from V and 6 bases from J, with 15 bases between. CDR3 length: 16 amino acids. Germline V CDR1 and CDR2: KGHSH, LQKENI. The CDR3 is CASSPPRGAEGNEQFF. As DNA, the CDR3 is TGTGCCAGCTCACCACCCAGGGGAGCCGAGGGCAATGAGCAGTTCTTC.

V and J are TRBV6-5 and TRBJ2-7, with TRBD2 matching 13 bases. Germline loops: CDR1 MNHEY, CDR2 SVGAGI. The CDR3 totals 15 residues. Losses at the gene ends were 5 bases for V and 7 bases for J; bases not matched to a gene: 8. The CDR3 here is CASSPRTSGSREQYV. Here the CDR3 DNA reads TGTGCCAGCAGTCCCCGGACTAGCGGGAGTCGAGAGCAGTACGTC.

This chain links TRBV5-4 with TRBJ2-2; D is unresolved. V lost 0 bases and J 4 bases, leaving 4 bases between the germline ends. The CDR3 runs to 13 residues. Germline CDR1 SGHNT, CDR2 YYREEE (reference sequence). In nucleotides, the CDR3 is TGTGCCAGCAGCTTGGAAAGCACCGGGGAGCTGTTTTTT. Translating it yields CASSLESTGELFF.

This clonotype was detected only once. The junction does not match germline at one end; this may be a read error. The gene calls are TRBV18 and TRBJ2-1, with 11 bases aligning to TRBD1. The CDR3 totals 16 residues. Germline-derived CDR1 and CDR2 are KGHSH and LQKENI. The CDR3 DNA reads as TGTGCCAGCCCACCATACGGACAGGGGGCGCGCAATGAGCAGTTCTTC. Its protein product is CASPPYGQGARNEQFF.

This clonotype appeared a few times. The CDR3 spells CASSRDRGRGYTF. The CDR3 region has the DNA TGTGCCAGCAGTAGGGACAGGGGACGGGGCTACACCTTC. This chain uses TRBV28 with TRBJ1-2, with 10 positions matching TRBD1. Germline CDR1 and CDR2: MDHEN and SYDVKM. CDR3 length: 13 amino acids. V lost 5 bases, J lost 8 bases, and 5 bases stayed unmatched.